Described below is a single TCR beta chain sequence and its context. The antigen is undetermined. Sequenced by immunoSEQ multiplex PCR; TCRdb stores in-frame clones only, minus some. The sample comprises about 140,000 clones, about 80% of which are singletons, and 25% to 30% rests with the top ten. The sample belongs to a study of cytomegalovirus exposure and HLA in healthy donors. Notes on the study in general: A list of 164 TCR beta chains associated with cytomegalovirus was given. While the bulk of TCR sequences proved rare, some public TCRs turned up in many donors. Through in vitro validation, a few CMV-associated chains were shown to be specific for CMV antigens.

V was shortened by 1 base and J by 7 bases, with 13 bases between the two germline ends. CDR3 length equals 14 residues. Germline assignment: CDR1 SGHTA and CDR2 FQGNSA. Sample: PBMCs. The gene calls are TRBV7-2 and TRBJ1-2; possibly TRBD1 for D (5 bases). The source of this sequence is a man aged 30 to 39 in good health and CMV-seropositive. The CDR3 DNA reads TGTGCCAGCAGCTTAGGTCCAGGGTCGGGTGGCTACACCTTC. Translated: CASSLGPGSGGYTF.